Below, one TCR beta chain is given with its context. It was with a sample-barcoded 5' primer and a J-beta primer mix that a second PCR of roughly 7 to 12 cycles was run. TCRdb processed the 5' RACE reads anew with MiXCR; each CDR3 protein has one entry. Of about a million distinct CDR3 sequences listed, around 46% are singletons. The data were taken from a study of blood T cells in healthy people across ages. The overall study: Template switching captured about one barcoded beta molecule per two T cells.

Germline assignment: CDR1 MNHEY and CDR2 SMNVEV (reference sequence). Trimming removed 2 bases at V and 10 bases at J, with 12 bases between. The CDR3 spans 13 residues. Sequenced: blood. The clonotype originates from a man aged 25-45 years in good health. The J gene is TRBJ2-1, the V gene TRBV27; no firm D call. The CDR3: CASSLRSSYEQFF. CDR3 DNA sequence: TGTGCCAGCAGTTTAAGGAGCTCCTACGAGCAGTTCTTC.